A selection of T cell receptor beta chains follows, all from one sample in a study of cytomegalovirus exposure and HLA in healthy donors. Measured with immunoSEQ multiplex PCR; TCRdb has only the in-frame clones, and not every one. This table holds 150,000 to 200,000 clones, around four fifths found once. Material: PBMCs. The receptors here all came from a woman in her twenties or thirties in good health and CMV-seronegative. The CDR3 runs from the conserved cysteine through the conserved F or W. The D gene is left open where the match is weak. Clone sizes are given selectively: once, few, many, or a class where the clone is expanded.

v_gene	abundance	d_gene	j_gene	CDR3aa	CDR3nt
TRBV6-5	-	TRBD1	TRBJ1-2	CASSSPGGGRGYTF	TGTGCCAGCAGTTCTCCTGGAGGGGGCAGGGGCTACACCTTC
TRBV11-2	-	-	TRBJ2-2	CASSPRPQPTTPNTGELFF	TGTGCCAGCAGCCCCAGGCCACAGCCGACTACGCCGAACACCGGGGAGCTGTTTTTT
TRBV5-1	-	TRBD1	TRBJ1-5	CASSSWDSPNQPQHF	TGCGCCAGCAGCTCCTGGGACAGCCCCAATCAGCCCCAGCATTTT
TRBV7-6	-	TRBD1	TRBJ1-6	CASSFSGTVNSPLHF	TGTGCCAGCAGCTTCTCCGGGACAGTTAATTCACCCCTCCACTTT
TRBV4-1	-	TRBD2	TRBJ2-7	CASSTRAGGNYEQYF	TGCGCCAGCAGCACGCGAGCGGGGGGGAACTACGAGCAGTACTTC
TRBV7-6	once	-	TRBJ2-3	CASSSQGRDTQYF	TGTGCCAGCAGCTCTCAGGGGCGGGATACGCAGTATTTT
TRBV30	-	TRBD1	TRBJ2-4	CAWSDIRGRIYENIQYF	TGTGCCTGGAGTGACATCAGGGGGCGAATTTATGAGAACATTCAGTACTTC
TRBV6-6	once	-	TRBJ2-3	CASSSSLSPLVDTQYF	TGTGCCAGCTCGAGCTCGCTTTCTCCCCTTGTAGATACGCAGTATTTT
TRBV4-1	-	TRBD1	TRBJ2-4	CASSQDSADRVSVAKNIQYF	TGCGCCAGCAGCCAAGATTCGGCGGACAGGGTGTCGGTAGCCAAAAACATTCAGTACTTC
TRBV7-2	-	-	TRBJ2-7	CASTFRGIYEQYF	TGTGCCAGCACCTTCCGGGGAATCTACGAGCAGTACTTC
TRBV4-1	-	-	TRBJ1-2	CASSQEGGGAGWGNYGYTF	TGCGCCAGCAGCCAAGAAGGGGGGGGCGCCGGGTGGGGAAACTATGGCTACACCTTC
TRBV27	-	-	TRBJ2-3	CASSLVGSDTQYF	TGTGCCAGCAGTTTAGTCGGGTCAGATACGCAGTATTTT
TRBV28	-	-	TRBJ2-4	CASSLLSTSNIQYF	TGTGCCAGCAGTTTACTGTCAACTTCCAACATTCAGTACTTC
TRBV27	-	TRBD1	TRBJ1-4	CASSPRQGTREKLFF	TGTGCCAGCAGTCCCCGACAGGGGACGCGGGAAAAACTGTTTTTT
TRBV5-1	-	TRBD1	TRBJ1-1	CASRLPGQGVYTEAFF	TGCGCCAGCAGATTACCGGGACAGGGTGTTTACACTGAAGCTTTCTTT
TRBV27	once	TRBD2	TRBJ2-7	CASSLWSGGKAYEQYF	TGTGCCAGCAGTTTATGGTCCGGGGGGAAGGCCTACGAGCAGTACTTC
TRBV2	-	-	TRBJ1-2	CASSASGVGGYTF	TGTGCCAGCAGCGCCTCAGGGGTCGGAGGCTACACCTTC
TRBV15	-	-	TRBJ1-5	CATSRDGGEPQHF	TGTGCCACCAGCAGAGACGGGGGAGAGCCCCAGCATTTT
TRBV5-1	-	-	TRBJ2-1	CASSLEGVPSYNEQFF	TGCGCCAGCAGCTTGGAGGGGGTTCCCTCCTACAATGAGCAGTTCTTC
TRBV5-1	-	TRBD1	TRBJ1-1	CASSLMGQVPEAFF	TGCGCCAGCAGCTTGATGGGACAGGTTCCTGAAGCTTTCTTT
TRBV28	-	TRBD1	TRBJ1-2	CASSFYRGGYGYTF	TGTGCCAGCAGTTTTTACAGGGGAGGTTATGGCTACACCTTC
TRBV2	-	TRBD1	TRBJ1-1	CASRPDREDEAFF	TGTGCCAGCAGACCAGACAGGGAAGATGAAGCTTTCTTT
TRBV6-1	-	-	TRBJ2-5	CASSAILAGETQYF	TGTGCCAGCAGTGCTATACTAGCCGGAGAGACCCAGTACTTC
TRBV5-6	few	TRBD2	TRBJ2-1	CASSPLAGGRNEQFF	TGTGCCAGCAGCCCTCTAGCGGGGGGCCGCAATGAGCAGTTCTTC
TRBV9	-	-	TRBJ2-7	CASSVGDPGVPYEQYF	TGTGCCAGCAGCGTAGGAGACCCAGGGGTCCCCTACGAGCAGTACTTC
TRBV5-5	-	TRBD1	TRBJ2-7	CASSLQGPSYEQYF	TGTGCCAGCAGCTTACAGGGGCCCTCCTACGAGCAGTACTTC
TRBV9	-	TRBD2	TRBJ2-1	CASSVEAGTSSNEQFF	TGTGCCAGCAGCGTAGAGGCGGGGACTAGTAGTAATGAGCAGTTCTTC
TRBV2	-	-	TRBJ2-7	CASSRAGVITYEQYF	TGTGCCAGCAGCCGAGCGGGCGTCATTACCTACGAGCAGTACTTC
TRBV7-2	-	-	TRBJ1-5	CASSREGYSNQPQHF	TGTGCCAGCAGCCGAGAGGGCTATAGCAATCAGCCCCAGCATTTT
TRBV6-6	-	-	TRBJ2-5	CASSYGTTQETQYF	TGTGCCAGCAGTTACGGGACAACCCAAGAGACCCAGTACTTC
TRBV5-1	-	TRBD2	TRBJ2-2	CASNPFAGGPDGELFF	TGCGCCAGCAACCCTTTTGCGGGGGGGCCTGACGGGGAGCTGTTTTTT
TRBV12-5	few	TRBD2	TRBJ2-3	CASGLTGGDTQYF	TGTGCTAGTGGTTTGACGGGGGGAGATACGCAGTATTTT
TRBV19	few	-	TRBJ1-1	CASTSLDTGMNTEAFF	TGTGCCAGTACCTCTTTGGACACTGGAATGAACACTGAAGCTTTCTTT
TRBV5-1	once	TRBD2	TRBJ2-7	CASSLKLAASYEQYF	TGCGCCAGCAGCTTGAAACTAGCGGCTTCCTACGAGCAGTACTTC
TRBV7-9	-	-	TRBJ1-1	CASSDLGGGRVRNTEAFF	TGTGCCAGCAGCGATCTTGGGGGGGGCCGCGTTCGGAACACTGAAGCTTTCTTT
TRBV2	-	-	TRBJ1-6	CASSELGIGQGRNSPLHF	TGTGCCAGCAGTGAACTTGGGATCGGCCAGGGCCGCAATTCACCCCTCCACTTT
TRBV6-1	once	TRBD1	TRBJ1-1	CASLGQVAAFF	TGCGCCAGCCTTGGACAGGTCGCGGCTTTCTTT
TRBV7-8	-	-	TRBJ1-1	CASTLGGIVTEAFF	TGTGCCAGCACCCTGGGGGGAATAGTCACTGAAGCTTTCTTT
TRBV14	-	-	TRBJ2-1	CASSQDQGGEQFF	TGTGCCAGCAGCCAAGATCAGGGAGGTGAGCAGTTCTTC
TRBV5-1	-	-	TRBJ1-1	CASSTGKVQFTNTEAFF	TGCGCCAGCAGCACGGGAAAGGTACAATTCACGAACACTGAAGCTTTCTTT
TRBV9	-	-	TRBJ1-1	CASSASGQNTEAFF	TGTGCCAGCAGCGCGTCAGGGCAAAACACTGAAGCTTTCTTT
TRBV11-3	-	-	TRBJ2-1	CASSSPVGRMNEQFF	TGTGCCAGCAGCTCTCCCGTGGGCAGGATGAATGAGCAGTTCTTC
TRBV5-4	once	-	TRBJ1-3	CASSLAGSGNTIYF	TGTGCCAGCAGCTTGGCCGGGTCTGGAAACACCATATATTTT
TRBV19	-	TRBD1	TRBJ1-6	CASSISGGNYNSPLHF	TGTGCCAGTAGTATTTCAGGGGGCAACTATAATTCACCCCTCCACTTT
TRBV6-5	-	-	TRBJ1-2	CASSYGLWGGYGYTF	TGTGCCAGCAGTTATGGCTTGTGGGGGGGCTATGGCTACACCTTC
TRBV4-2	-	-	TRBJ2-1	CASSQDVEDFPHNEQFF	TGTGCCAGCAGCCAAGATGTTGAGGATTTCCCCCACAATGAGCAGTTCTTC
TRBV15	-	TRBD1	TRBJ1-5	CATSRVNRGRGNQPQHF	TGTGCCACCAGCAGAGTTAACAGGGGACGAGGCAATCAGCCCCAGCATTTT
TRBV2	-	-	TRBJ1-6	CASSVGPEGNSPLHF	TGTGCCAGCAGTGTGGGGCCTGAAGGGAATTCACCCCTCCACTTT
TRBV6-4	-	-	TRBJ1-1	CASREGPQATEAFF	TGTGCCAGCAGGGAAGGCCCTCAGGCAACTGAAGCTTTCTTT
TRBV7-8	few	-	TRBJ1-5	CASSLVQGGQPQHF	TGTGCCAGCAGCTTAGTACAGGGCGGCCAGCCCCAGCATTTT
TRBV30	-	-	TRBJ2-7	CAWMAGKGVYEQYF	TGTGCCTGGATGGCGGGAAAAGGAGTCTACGAGCAGTACTTC